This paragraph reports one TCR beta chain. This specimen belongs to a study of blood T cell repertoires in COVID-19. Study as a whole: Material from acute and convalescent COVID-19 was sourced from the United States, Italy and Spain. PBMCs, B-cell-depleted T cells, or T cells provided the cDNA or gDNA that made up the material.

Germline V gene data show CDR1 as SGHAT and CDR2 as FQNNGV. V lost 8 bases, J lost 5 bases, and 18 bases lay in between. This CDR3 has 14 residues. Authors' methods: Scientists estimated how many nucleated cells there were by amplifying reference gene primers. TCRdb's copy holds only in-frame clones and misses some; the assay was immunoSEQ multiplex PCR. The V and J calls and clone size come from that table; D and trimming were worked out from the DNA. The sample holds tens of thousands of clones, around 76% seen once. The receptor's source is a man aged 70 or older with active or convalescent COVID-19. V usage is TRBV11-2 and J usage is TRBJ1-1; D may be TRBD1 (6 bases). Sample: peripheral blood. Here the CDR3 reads CASRRQEGWTEAFF. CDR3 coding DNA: TGTGCCAGCCGCCGACAGGAAGGATGGACTGAAGCTTTCTTT.